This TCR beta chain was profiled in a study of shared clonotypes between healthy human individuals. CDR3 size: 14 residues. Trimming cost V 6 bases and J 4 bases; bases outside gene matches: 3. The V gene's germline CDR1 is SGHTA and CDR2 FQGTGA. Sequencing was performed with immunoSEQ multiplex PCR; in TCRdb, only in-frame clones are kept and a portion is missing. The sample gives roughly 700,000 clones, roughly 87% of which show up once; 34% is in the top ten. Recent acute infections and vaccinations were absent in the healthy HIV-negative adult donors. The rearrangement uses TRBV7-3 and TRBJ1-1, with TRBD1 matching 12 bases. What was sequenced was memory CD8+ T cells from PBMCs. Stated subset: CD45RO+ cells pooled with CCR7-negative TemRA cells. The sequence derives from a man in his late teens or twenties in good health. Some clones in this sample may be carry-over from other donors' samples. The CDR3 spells CASRSGQGATEAFF. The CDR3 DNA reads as TGTGCCAGCAGATCGGGACAGGGGGCCACTGAAGCTTTCTTT.